One sample yielded the 9 T cell receptor beta chains listed below, sequenced in a study of post-analysis software for immune sequencing data. Notes on the study in general: Relative to controls, patients had roughly five TRBV segments at higher frequency, with TRBV5-6, TRBV5-1 and TRBV20-1 among these.

Unique molecular identifiers were built into the TCR beta cDNA libraries. TCRdb re-derived calls from the PCR reads in MiXCR, one entry per CDR3 protein. The repertoire holds about half a million distinct CDR3 sequences, with over 35% as singletons. Antigen specificity for these receptors is unknown. Sequencing was done on a sample of blood. These receptors all come from a girl aged 10-17 years with multiple sclerosis.

The rearrangement joins TRBV7-9 to TRBJ2-3, with 9 nucleotides matching TRBD1. Germline CDR1 is SEHNR and CDR2 is FQNEAQ (reference sequence). V trimming: 5 bases; J trimming: 4 bases; junction bases outside the gene matches: 10. This CDR3 region has 16 residues. The CDR3 region is CASSIYPGQGPDTQYF. For the CDR3, the DNA is TGTGCCAGCAGCATTTATCCGGGACAGGGTCCAGATACGCAGTATTTT.

V usage is TRBV7-8 and J usage is TRBJ1-5; D is undetermined. Germline V gene sequence: CDR1 SGHVS, CDR2 FQNEAQ. The V end was cut by 1 base, the J end by 5 bases, with 6 bases between. CDR3 length: 13 amino acids. The CDR3 loop reads CASSLEMDQPQHF. As DNA, the CDR3 is TGTGCCAGCAGCTTAGAGATGGATCAGCCCCAGCATTTT.

Written as DNA, the CDR3 is TGCGCCAGCAGCTTCGAAGTTCCCTCTTCCTACGAGCAGTACTTC. Its protein is CASSFEVPSSYEQYF. The rearrangement links TRBV5-1 to TRBJ2-7; D not certain. The length of the CDR3 is 15 residues. V lost 2 bases and J 1 base, leaving 13 bases between the germline ends. CDR1 and CDR2 (germline): SGHRS, YFSETQ.

The V and J genes are TRBV29-1 and TRBJ1-1; D unclear. This CDR3 region has 11 residues. CDR1 is SQVTM and CDR2 is ANQGSEA in the germline V gene. Trimming shortened V by 4 bases and J by 10 bases, and 13 bases separated the two germline ends. The CDR3 DNA sequence: TGCAGCGTTGGCGTTGGGTTTACAGCTTTCTTT. This codes for CSVGVGFTAFF.

The chain employs TRBV29-1 and TRBJ2-5; D may be TRBD2 (6 bases). The end of the DNA is better explained by TRBJ2-7, so the J call may be wrong. The CDR3 is 12 amino acids. The germline gives CDR1 SQVTM, CDR2 ANQGSEA. For the CDR3, the DNA is TGCAGCGTCGGGACTGCCGGCTACGAGCAGTACTTC. Protein sequence: CSVGTAGYEQYF.

CDR3 nucleotides: TGTGCCACCAGCAGATTGGGGACAGTATACTCTGGGGCCAACGTCCTGACTTTC. Its protein product is CATSRLGTVYSGANVLTF. The J gene is TRBJ2-6, the V gene TRBV15; 7 bases are a match to TRBD1. V gave up 2 bases and J gave up 0 bases; unmatched junction bases: 7. CDR3 length: 18 residues. Germline CDR1 is LNHNV and CDR2 is YYDKDF (reference sequence).

The genes are TRBV12-3 or TRBV12-4 and TRBJ1-6; D not certain. This CDR3 has 15 residues. Trimming removed 4 bases at V and 9 bases at J, with 16 bases between. The CDR3 protein is CASSWEEAQVSPLHF. The CDR3 DNA follows: TGTGCCAGCAGTTGGGAAGAGGCGCAGGTTTCACCCCTCCACTTT.

The CDR3 nucleotides are TGTGCCAGCAGCTTAACCGGGACAGGGTACGAGCAGTACTTC. Protein product: CASSLTGTGYEQYF. The chain couples TRBV7-2 to TRBJ2-1; 9 bases agree with TRBD1. The J call may be mistaken, given a closer DNA end match to TRBJ2-7. This CDR3 is 14 amino acids long. Germline lookup yields CDR1 SGHTA and CDR2 FQGNSA.

The chain uses TRBV21-1 and TRBJ2-3; TRBD2 is taken as the D call from the table, unchecked against the DNA. TRBV21-1 is designated a pseudogene. The CDR3 is made up of 17 amino acids. CDR3 loop: CASPSRQREGGTDTQYF. The CDR3 coding sequence is TGTGCCAGCCCCAGCCGCCAGCGGGAGGGAGGGACAGATACGCAGTATTTT.